The entry below gives a single T cell receptor beta chain sequence along with its context. This clonotype came up a few times. Its antigen target is currently unknown. Base quality data are lacking; no much larger clone is found one base away. V loses 11 bases, J loses 2 bases, and the germline ends lie 12 bases apart. The cysteine opens and the phenylalanine closes a CDR3 of 13 amino acids. Only the CDR3 DNA stays, 39 bases, in frame from base 1. CDR1 and CDR2 were assigned from the germline V gene as MDHEN and SYDVKM. This record belongs to a study of response to subunit inactivated influenza vaccine (dated by TCRdb to 2017 to 2018). With regard to the full study: To follow how T cells responded to a trivalent subunit inactivated influenza vaccine, the researchers relied on deep quantitative profiling of the T cell receptor repertoire.

General conclusions and limits of the study: According to the authors, only a limited number of new T cells may be recruited by each seasonal influenza vaccination.

This specimen's time point label, per the study, means: around 42 days after influenza vaccine administration. The library came from RT-PCR. Sequencing relied on an Illumina HiSeq 2500. TCRdb reworked the public reads: Q25 trimming with fastp, MiXCR clone assembly, productive beta chains retained. Merged by CDR3 protein, the rows form single entries marked with the most common genes and DNA. This sample is represented by fewer than 650,000 distinct CDR3 sequences; roughly 13% of them were singletons. About an eighth of the sample is held by the ten biggest clonotypes. The chain couples TRBV28 to TRBJ2-2; no D gene can be assigned with confidence. The receptor was derived from a man in his forties or fifties who received an inactivated influenza vaccine. Donor details come from another sample of the same person, matched by shared clones. This specimen consisted of PBMCs from blood, obtained roughly 45 days after vaccination. In nucleotide form, the sequence is TGTGCCTGCTGGAGCCTTAACACCGGGGAGCTGTTTTTT. This codes for CACWSLNTGELFF.